The clone carrying this T cell receptor (beta chain) was recorded many times. Its antigen is currently unknown. The sample belongs to a study of regulatory T cells in long-lasting Graves disease. Findings and caveats of the study: Tissue studied was limited to peripheral blood, excluding thyroid tissue. A greater number of public clonotypes (around 2,700) was shared by persistent patients than by new patients (about 880).

This CDR3 spans 13 amino acids. CDR1 and CDR2 from the germline V gene are SNHLY and FYNNEI. Time point specified: newly diagnosed GD, antithyroid drugs for less than 3 months. After RNA was extracted from PBMCs, the TCR library was made from it. According to the study, TCR beta libraries were built with iRepertoire HTBI primers and CDR3-region Arm-PCR. TCRdb used MiXCR to reprocess the multiplex PCR reads, holding one entry per CDR3 protein. This table holds a few hundred thousand distinct CDR3 sequences, approximately 16% found once. These data are also associated with another study on T cells in Graves' hyperthyroidism and ophthalmopathy.

The sequencing used peripheral blood mononuclear cells (PBMCs), collected at new diagnosis, from a patient treated with antithyroid drugs. The chain combines TRBV2 with TRBJ2-5; D might be TRBD2 (5 bases). The end of the DNA is better explained by TRBJ2-1, so the J call may be wrong. This TCR was sampled from a woman in her thirties or forties with Graves disease. CDR3 in DNA: TGTGCCAGCAAAGAATTACTAGTCAATGAGCAGTTCTTC. Translation: CASKELLVNEQFF.